This TCR beta chain was found in a study of somatic mutations in cytotoxic T cells in rheumatoid arthritis. Study-level results: Within 8 of 65 patients, the single biggest CD8+ clone made up more than 20% of CD8+ cells.

On this clone itself: The antigen is undetermined.

The CDR3 loop spans 14 amino acids. Germline-derived CDR1 and CDR2 are MNHNS and SASEGT. Here immunoSEQ multiplex PCR was the method, and the copy in TCRdb shows in-frame clones only, minus some. The table lists about 16,000 clones, roughly 79% of them singletons. The material sequenced was CD8+ T cells sorted from blood. V is TRBV6-1 and J is TRBJ2-3; 9 bases align to TRBD1. The TCR comes from an adult with rheumatoid arthritis. The CDR3 protein is CAARGTGMTDTQYF. The CDR3 DNA is TGTGCAGCACGAGGGACAGGGATGACAGATACGCAGTATTTT.